This T cell receptor (beta chain) was obtained from a study of OX40 agonist ivuxolimab in advanced cancers. About the study: While on treatment, patients had intravenous ivuxolimab at 0.01 to 10 mg/kg every 2 weeks.

No patient had autoimmune disease or received systemic immunosuppression. At baseline, cycle 4 day 1, and cycle 7 day 1, blood was sampled. The CDR3 has 13 amino acids. CDR1 and CDR2 from the germline V gene are SGHRS and YFSETQ. V gave up 3 bases and J gave up 5 bases, with 11 bases separating them. This clone was recorded only once. Its antigen remains unidentified. Findings and limits, study-wide: On average, a greater number of expanded clones characterised CD8+ T cells relative to CD4+.

Some clones are missing from TCRdb's copy, which holds only in-frame ones; the method was immunoSEQ multiplex PCR. The table lists 50,000 or so clones, about 80% of them singletons. The material sequenced was CD4+ or CD8+ T cells sorted from blood, taken in a trial of the OX40 agonist ivuxolimab. This clonotype was obtained from an adult with an advanced solid tumor such as melanoma, head and neck, liver or kidney cancer. V and J are TRBV5-1 and TRBJ1-1; D possibly corresponds to TRBD1 (6 bases). CDR3: CASSSGAGTEAFF. CDR3 sequence (DNA): TGCGCCAGCAGCTCGGGGGCCGGGACTGAAGCTTTCTTT.